Included here is one T cell receptor (beta chain) sequence, with context. The target antigen is unknown. This specimen comes from a study of T cell responses to AZD1222 COVID-19 vaccine. Study-wide results and caveats: Among the donors, most were white British and more were female, and clonal diversity was possibly underestimated.

Libraries were prepared by immunoSEQ multiplex PCR; TCRdb keeps only in-frame clonotypes and omits some of them. Of 140,000 to 150,000 clones in the sample, over 80% are singletons; the top ten hold 3% to 4%. This CDR3 is built from 14 residues. V was trimmed by 3 bases and J by 10 bases, leaving 13 bases between them. Germline CDR1 and CDR2: LNHDA and SQIVND (reference sequence). The material sequenced was peripheral blood, taken 28 days after the second AZD1222 dose. This receptor was identified in an adult who received the AZD1222 COVID-19 vaccine. V is TRBV19 and J is TRBJ1-6; a possible D gene is TRBD1 (5 bases). Here the CDR3 reads CASSIQGPGSPLHF. The CDR3 bases are TGTGCCAGTAGTATTCAGGGCCCGGGATCACCCCTCCACTTT.